This T cell receptor (beta chain) is from a study of shared clonotypes between healthy human individuals. Study information: Each donor contributed plates that comprised three CD4 naive, three CD4 memory, two CD8 naive and one CD8 memory.

The germline CDR1 and CDR2 sequences are SGHRS and YFSETQ. The CDR3 consists of 15 residues. V lost 0 bases and J 0 bases, leaving 9 bases between the germline ends. Note on this clone: The sample has other DNA sequences that encode this CDR3 too.

Data came from immunoSEQ multiplex PCR; TCRdb stores just in-frame clones and leaves some out. The sample includes millions of clones, 95% of them seen just once. The chain carries TRBV5-1 and TRBJ2-5, with D perhaps TRBD1 (5 bases). The clonotype originates from a man between 18 and 35 years old in good health. The sequenced sample consisted of naive CD4+ T cells sorted from blood. The subset: CD45RA+ positively selected. CDR3: CASSLGTGNQETQYF. CDR3 in DNA: TGCGCCAGCAGCTTGGGTACAGGCAACCAAGAGACCCAGTACTTC.